One sample yielded the 19 T cell receptor beta chains listed below, sequenced in a study of blood T cell repertoires in COVID-19. The assay was immunoSEQ multiplex PCR, and TCRdb's table has in-frame clones only and misses some. The sample holds about 230,000 clones; 80% to 90% are singletons and the top ten take about 3.5%. Sequencing used PBMCs or T cells enriched from blood (not recorded which). All receptors come from a woman in her thirties who had been exposed to COVID-19.

The chain carries TRBV4-2 and TRBJ2-1; 11 nucleotides match TRBD2. Germline V gene lookup returns CDR1 LGHNA and CDR2 YNFKEQ. Losses at the gene ends were 4 bases for V and 1 base for J; bases not matched to a gene: 3. The CDR3 totals 16 residues. In nucleotides, the CDR3 is TGTGCCAGCAGCCTGGGGACTAGCGGTTCCTACAATGAGCAGTTCTTC. Amino acids: CASSLGTSGSYNEQFF.

V and J are TRBV10-3 and TRBJ1-1; TRBD1 is a possible D gene (5 bases). Per the germline V gene, CDR1 is ENHRY and CDR2 is SYGVKD. The V and J ends lost 0 bases and 3 bases respectively, with 8 bases between them. The CDR3 spans 14 residues. CDR3 nucleotides: TGTGCCATCAGTGAGTCGGGCAGGGACACTGAAGCTTTCTTT. It encodes CAISESGRDTEAFF.

This chain links TRBV3-1 (or the pseudogene TRBV3-2) with TRBJ1-5; D perhaps matches TRBD1 (5 bases). The CDR3 length is 14 residues. The V gene's germline CDR1 is LGHDT and CDR2 YNNKEL (reference sequence). V lost 4 bases, J lost 3 bases, and 10 bases lay in between. This chain's CDR3 is CASSPGLYNQPQHF. CDR3 in DNA: TGTGCCAGCAGCCCGGGACTTTACAATCAGCCCCAGCATTTT.

The chain is built from TRBV25-1 and TRBJ2-1; 7 nucleotides agree with TRBD2. In germline, CDR1 is MGHDK, CDR2 SYGVNS. Unmatched junction bases numbered 9, after V lost 4 bases and J lost 6 bases. The CDR3 is made up of 15 amino acids. The CDR3 DNA sequence: TGTGCCAGCAGTGGGGGAGGGGCGGGATCCAATGAGCAGTTCTTC. It is translated as CASSGGGAGSNEQFF.

This rearrangement joins TRBV7-9 to TRBJ1-1; the D gene is possibly TRBD1 (5 bases). The germline CDR1 and CDR2 sequences are SEHNR and FQNEAQ (reference sequence). The length of the CDR3 is 15 residues. Trimming removed 3 bases from V and 3 bases from J, with 14 bases in between. The CDR3 spells CASSFYAGPHTEAFF. As DNA, the CDR3 is TGTGCCAGCAGCTTCTACGCAGGGCCTCACACTGAAGCTTTCTTT.

The J gene is TRBJ1-5, the V gene TRBV19, with 9 bases matching TRBD1. Germline V gene sequence: CDR1 LNHDA, CDR2 SQIVND (reference sequence). V gave up 3 bases and J gave up 5 bases; unmatched junction bases: 8. The CDR3 loop spans 16 amino acids. DNA of the CDR3: TGTGCCAGTAGTATTGGACAGGGGAATTTGGATCAGCCCCAGCATTTT. Its protein product is CASSIGQGNLDQPQHF.

The J gene is TRBJ2-2, the V gene TRBV19, with 13 bases identical to TRBD2. Germline CDR1 is LNHDA and CDR2 is SQIVND (reference sequence). The junction had 5 bases not matched to a gene; V was cut back by 5 bases and J by 5 bases. The CDR3 has 16 amino acids. CDR3 coding DNA: TGTGCCAGTAGTTTCGGACTAGCGGGAGTTACCGGGGAGCTGTTTTTT. It yields the protein CASSFGLAGVTGELFF.

This clone showed up just a few times. The V and J genes are TRBV18 and TRBJ1-1; 9 nucleotides agree with TRBD1. This CDR3 spans 18 amino acids. V lost 2 bases and J lost 0; bases outside the gene matches: 10. The germline V gene has CDR1 KGHSH and CDR2 LQKENI. The CDR3 spells CASSPFPGQGDMNTEAFF. As DNA, the CDR3 is TGTGCCAGCTCACCATTCCCGGGACAGGGCGACATGAACACTGAAGCTTTCTTT.

J is TRBJ2-2 and V is TRBV5-4; 7 bases are shared with TRBD2. The germline V gene has CDR1 SGHNT and CDR2 YYREEE (reference sequence). The CDR3 has 18 amino acids. J was trimmed by 6 bases and V by 0 bases; bases with no gene match: 14. Written as DNA, the CDR3 is TGTGCCAGCAGCTTGGAATTTGGCGGGAGCAGTTTCCCCGGGGAGCTGTTTTTT. This gives the protein CASSLEFGGSSFPGELFF. The complete variable domain, with remaining parts taken from reference TRBV5-4 and TRBJ2-2, reads ETGVTQSPTHLIKTRGQQVTLRCSSQSGHNTVSWYQQALGQGPQFIFQYYREEENGRGNFPPRFSGLQFPNYSSELNVNALELDDSALYLCASSLEFGGSSFPGELFFGEGSRLTVL.

In its sample, this clone was seen once. The chain carries TRBV29-1 and TRBJ1-1; a possible D gene is TRBD1 (5 bases). The CDR3 has 14 amino acids. Trimming removed 4 bases at V and 0 bases at J, with 12 bases between. In germline, CDR1 is SQVTM, CDR2 ANQGSEA. The DNA for the CDR3 is TGCAGCGTTGGCGCGGGGCGGATGAACACTGAAGCTTTCTTT. Translated: CSVGAGRMNTEAFF.

The sample holds one count of this clone. The genes are TRBV5-1 and TRBJ1-4; the D gene is possibly TRBD1 (6 bases). Germline-derived CDR1 and CDR2 are SGHRS and YFSETQ. CDR3 length: 14 residues. Trimming left V 4 bases short and J 8 bases short, with 15 bases between. The CDR3 bases are TGCGCCAGCAGCCTCCACACAGGGTGGGAAAAACTGTTTTTT. This gives the protein CASSLHTGWEKLFF.

This sequence joins TRBV19 and TRBJ2-7; TRBD2 matches 7 bases. Trimming took 9 bases from V and 4 from J; bases not matched to a gene: 12. Germline values: CDR1 LNHDA, CDR2 SQIVND (reference sequence). This CDR3 has 14 residues. In nucleotides, the CDR3 is TGTGCCAGCTCTCTACCGGGACTACAATACGAGCAGTACTTC. Protein product: CASSLPGLQYEQYF.

This chain uses TRBV11-1 with TRBJ2-7; possibly TRBD2 for D (5 bases). The CDR3 length is 11 residues. Deletions cut 6 bases from V and 6 bases from J, with 9 bases between. The germline V gene has CDR1 SGHAT and CDR2 FQDESV (reference sequence). The CDR3 sequence is CASSKAGEQYF. CDR3 nucleotides: TGTGCCAGCAGTAAGGCGGGCGAGCAGTACTTC.

V gene TRBV12-3 or TRBV12-4 combines with J gene TRBJ1-1, with D uncertain. The CDR3 sequence is 11 residues long. The V end lost 6 bases, the J end lost 6 bases, and 8 bases lay between the germline ends. CDR3: CASSFPPEAFF. CDR3 nucleotide sequence: TGTGCCAGCAGCTTCCCTCCTGAAGCTTTCTTT.

The J gene is TRBJ1-2, the V gene TRBV5-1, with a tentative D call TRBD1 (5 bases). The ends were cut back, 4 bases at V and 6 bases at J, with 13 bases in the middle. This CDR3 contains 13 residues. Germline assignment: CDR1 SGHRS and CDR2 YFSETQ. CDR3 sequence (DNA): TGCGCCAGCAGCCCCCAGGGAGGGAATGGCTACACCTTC. Encoded protein: CASSPQGGNGYTF.

The chain joins TRBV4-1 to TRBJ1-5; 9 nucleotides agree with TRBD1. Germline-derived CDR1 and CDR2 are MGHRA and YSYEKL. The V gene end was trimmed by 5 bases and the J gene end by 4 bases; junction bases not matched to a gene: 18. The CDR3 totals 19 residues. The CDR3 DNA reads TGCGCCAGCAGCAGGAACCGCCGGGACAGGGCAGGCGGAAATCAGCCCCAGCATTTT. It encodes CASSRNRRDRAGGNQPQHF.

This chain connects TRBV6-2 or TRBV6-3 to TRBJ2-1; 8 bases map to TRBD2. Germline V lookup: CDR1 MNHEY, CDR2 SVGEGT. Unmatched junction bases numbered 11, after V lost 4 bases and J lost 9 bases. This CDR3 has 15 amino acids. The CDR3 loop is CASSWHSGSGREQFF. Written as DNA, the CDR3 is TGTGCCAGCAGTTGGCACAGCGGGAGTGGGCGTGAGCAGTTCTTC.

This chain links TRBV3-1 (or the pseudogene TRBV3-2) with TRBJ1-1, with 10 nucleotides matching TRBD1. Germline V CDR1 and CDR2: LGHDT, YNNKEL (reference sequence). With 4 bases clipped from V and 5 bases from J, the junction kept 10 bases outside the gene matches. This CDR3 spans 16 amino acids. DNA for the CDR3: TGTGCCAGCAGCCTAGACACCGGGACAGGGGATACTGAAGCTTTCTTT. As protein: CASSLDTGTGDTEAFF.

The chain combines TRBV27 with TRBJ2-5; TRBD2 agrees at 11 bases. Germline CDR1 is MNHEY and CDR2 is SMNVEV (reference sequence). V dropped 3 bases and J dropped 5; count of bases not matched to a gene: 8. The length of the CDR3 is 16 residues. CDR3 DNA sequence: TGTGCCAGCAGTTTTAGTATAGCGGGAGGGCCGGAGACCCAGTACTTC. It translates to CASSFSIAGGPETQYF.